This T cell receptor beta chain came from a study of T cells after posttransplantation cyclophosphamide. Study-wide results and caveats: Later post-transplant blood repertoires were often dominated by donor CD8+ memory clones. Recipient CMV seropositivity and CMV reactivation strongly tracked TRB clonality. Blood and skin or GI T cell repertoires showed limited TRB overlap.

In its sample, this clone was seen many times. What it binds is not known. V shed 2 bases and J 5 bases; nucleotides not matched to a gene: 3. CDR1 is SGHRS, CDR2 YFSETQ, per germline. The CDR3 has 15 residues. The repertoire was sequenced with immunoSEQ multiplex PCR; TCRdb's copy has only in-frame clones and lacks some. Sampling found 35,000 to 40,000 clones, none seen once. On the day of bone marrow donation, the related graft donor provided peripheral blood. This chain uses TRBV5-1 with TRBJ2-2, with TRBD1 matching over 10 bases. This TCR came from a young man in good health and a related stem cell transplant donor. The sequencing input was PBMCs. Here the CDR3 reads CASSFWDRGTGELFF. The DNA of the CDR3 is TGCGCCAGCAGCTTCTGGGACAGGGGTACCGGGGAGCTGTTTTTT.